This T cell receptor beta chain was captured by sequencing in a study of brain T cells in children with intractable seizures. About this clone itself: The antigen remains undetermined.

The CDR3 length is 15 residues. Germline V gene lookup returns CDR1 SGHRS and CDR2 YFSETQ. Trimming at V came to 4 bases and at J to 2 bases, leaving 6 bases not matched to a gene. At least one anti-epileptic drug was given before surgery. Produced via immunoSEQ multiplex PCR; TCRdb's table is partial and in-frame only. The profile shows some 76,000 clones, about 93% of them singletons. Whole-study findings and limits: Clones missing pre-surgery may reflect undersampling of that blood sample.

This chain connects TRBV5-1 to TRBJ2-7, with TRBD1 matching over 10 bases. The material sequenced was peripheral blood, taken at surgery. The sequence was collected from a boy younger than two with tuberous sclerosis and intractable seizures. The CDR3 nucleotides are TGCGCCAGCAGCACCGGACAGGGGGGCCCCTACGAGCAGTACTTC. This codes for CASSTGQGGPYEQYF.